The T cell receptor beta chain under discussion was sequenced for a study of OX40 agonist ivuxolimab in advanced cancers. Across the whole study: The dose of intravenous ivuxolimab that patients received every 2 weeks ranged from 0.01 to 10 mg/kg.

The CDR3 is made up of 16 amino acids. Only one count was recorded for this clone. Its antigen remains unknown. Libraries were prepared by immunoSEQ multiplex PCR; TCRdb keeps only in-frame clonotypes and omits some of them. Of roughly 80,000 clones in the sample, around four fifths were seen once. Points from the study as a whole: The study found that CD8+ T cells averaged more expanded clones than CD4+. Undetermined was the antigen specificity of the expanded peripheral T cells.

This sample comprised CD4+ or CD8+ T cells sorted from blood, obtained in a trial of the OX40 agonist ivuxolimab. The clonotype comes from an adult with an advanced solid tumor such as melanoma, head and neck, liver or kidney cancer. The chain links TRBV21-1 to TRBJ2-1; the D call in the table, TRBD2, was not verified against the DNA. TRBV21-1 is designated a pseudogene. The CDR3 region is CASSKGEDQNYNEQFF. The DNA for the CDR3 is TGTGCCAGCAGCAAGGGAGAGGATCAGAATTACAATGAGCAGTTCTTC.